This TCR beta chain was documented in a study of breast tumors, draining lymph nodes, adjacent tissues. Study-wide findings and caveats: Tumor repertoires ranked between lymph nodes and nontumor tissue in diversity, with V and J gene preferences.

In regard to this clonotype: Its matching antigen is unknown.

Trimming took 3 bases from V and 3 from J, leaving 9 bases between them. CDR3 length: 13 residues. Per germline, CDR1 SGHKS and CDR2 YYEKEE (reference sequence). Axillary draining lymph nodes of breast cancer patients supplied the node samples. TCRdb analysed the multiplex PCR reads with MiXCR anew, one entry per CDR3 protein. This sample yields about 150,000 distinct CDR3 sequences, of which roughly 33% are seen a single time; around 2.5% belongs to the top ten. The clonotype originates from a female donor with breast cancer. Some clones in this sample may be carry-over from other donors' samples. Sequencing was carried out using axillary lymph node tissue. The V gene is TRBV5-5, the J gene TRBJ1-1; D not resolved. The chain's CDR3 is CASSSQVYTEAFF. Here the CDR3 DNA reads TGTGCCAGCAGCTCCCAGGTTTACACTGAAGCTTTCTTT.